This T cell receptor (beta chain) was sequenced during a study of blood T cell repertoires in COVID-19. Participants' own reports of clinical history determined their cohort assignment. This CDR3 spans 18 amino acids. CDR1 and CDR2 (germline): SGHTA, FQGNSA. Trimming pared 0 bases from V and 0 bases from J, leaving 15 bases between. In the original workflow: Reference gene primer amplification yielded estimated nucleated cell counts. The table came from immunoSEQ multiplex PCR; TCRdb's copy has only in-frame clones and leaves some out. The DNA gave D and trimming, while V, J and clone size come from that table. The sample contains approximately 230,000 clones, around four fifths of which appear only once.

The chain carries TRBV7-2 and TRBJ2-1, with unresolved D. The source of this sequence is a man in his forties who had recovered from COVID-19. What was sequenced was PBMCs or T cells enriched from blood (not recorded which). CDR3 loop: CASSLATPLVRSYNEQFF. Written as DNA, the CDR3 is TGTGCCAGCAGCTTAGCTACCCCGTTGGTGCGCTCCTACAATGAGCAGTTCTTC.